This entry is about one TCR beta chain. Extracted RNA was reverse transcribed, and the resulting cDNA served as sequencing template. The table came from immunoSEQ multiplex PCR; TCRdb's copy has only in-frame clones and leaves some out. The table shows about 12,000 clones, with 57% occurring only once. This sample was taken from a study of CD8+ T cells in alopecia areata. V gave up 2 bases and J gave up 0 bases, with 8 bases separating them. Germline V lookup: CDR1 MDHEN, CDR2 SYDVKM. This CDR3 has 15 amino acids. It was from alopecia areata patients that lesional scalp punch biopsies and peripheral blood were collected.

Sequenced input: skin. The V gene is TRBV28, the J gene TRBJ2-1; D is perhaps TRBD2 (6 bases). The clonotype originates from a human donor with alopecia areata. DNA for the CDR3: TGTGCCAGCAGTTTAGGGGGGAGCTCCTACAATGAGCAGTTCTTC. Translating gives CASSLGGSSYNEQFF.